Below, 8 T cell receptor beta chains from the same sample are listed, as sequenced in a study of T-cell reconstitution after alpha-beta-depleted transplantation in children listed by TCRdb under 2016. Explained via the paper, the treatment or condition label denotes: allogeneic hematopoietic cell transplantation with graft depleted of TCRalphabeta T cells and CD19 B cells. Libraries were made using PCR. TCRdb records Illumina HiSeq 2500 as the sequencer. Molecular barcoding was employed in the preparation of TCR libraries, with unique molecular identifiers being used to normalize TCRbeta repertoire quantification. TCRdb reprocessing: public reads trimmed at Q25 with fastp, clones called with MiXCR, in-frame beta chains kept. Every CDR3 protein is listed once, alongside the most common genes and DNA of its rows. The sample table contains 95,000 to 120,000 distinct CDR3 sequences; only one count was recorded for approximately 6.9% of them. In total, the top ten clones hold approximately 25% of the sample.

The material was PBMCs, mostly from graft donor cells, obtained 360 days after TCRalphabeta/CD19-depleted stem cell transplant. These receptors originate from a male patient between 2 and 10 years old who had a stem cell transplant for acute lymphoblastic leukemia, so the T cells may come from the graft donor.

This clonotype was observed a handful of times. J is TRBJ2-7 and V is TRBV4-1, with D unclear. V lost 0 bases to trimming and J lost 2 bases, with 8 bases between them. The CDR3 extends over 14 amino acids. Germline V gene sequence: CDR1 MGHRA, CDR2 YSYEKL. As DNA, the CDR3 is TGCGCCAGCAGCCAAGAAGGCACGCCCTACGAGCAGTACTTC. Translating it yields CASSQEGTPYEQYF.

This clonotype was found many times. The chain combines TRBV7-2 with TRBJ2-6; D is unclear. V was cut by 4 bases and J by 1 base, with 8 bases left in between. The germline V gene encodes CDR1 SGHTA and CDR2 FQGNSA. The CDR3 consists of 15 residues. The CDR3 protein is CASSSRGSGANVLTF. CDR3 DNA sequence: TGTGCCAGCAGCTCCCGAGGATCTGGGGCCAACGTCCTGACTTTC. Based on the CDR3 plus reference TRBV7-2 and TRBJ2-6, the full variable domain is GAGVSQSPSNKVTEKGKDVELRCDPISGHTALYWYRQSLGQGLEFLIYFQGNSAPDKSGLPSDRFSAERTGGSVSTLTIQRTQQEDSAVYLCASSSRGSGANVLTFGAGSRLTVL.

This clonotype was seen more than once but under ten times. The chain couples TRBV6-2 or TRBV6-3 to TRBJ2-3; no firm D call. Per germline, CDR1 MNHEY and CDR2 SVGEGT. The CDR3 has 15 amino acids. Trimming took off 6 bases at V and 0 bases at J, with 13 bases between the two ends. DNA for the CDR3: TGTGCCAGCAGCCTCGCCTACTTTAGCACAGATACGCAGTATTTT. It translates to CASSLAYFSTDTQYF.

The genes are TRBV27 and TRBJ1-5; D call uncertain. Deletions cut 0 bases from V and 7 bases from J, with 16 bases between. CDR1 and CDR2 (germline): MNHEY, SMNVEV (reference sequence). The CDR3 is 16 amino acids. CDR3 loop: CASSLSRTPAGQPQHF. The DNA for the CDR3 is TGTGCCAGCAGTTTATCCCGGACCCCTGCGGGGCAGCCCCAGCATTTT.

This clonotype was seen many times. The chain uses TRBV5-5 and TRBJ2-3, with D uncertain. Trimming removed 3 bases at V and 7 bases at J, with 6 bases between. The CDR3 has 11 amino acids. Germline values: CDR1 SGHKS, CDR2 YYEKEE (reference sequence). The CDR3 nucleotides are TGTGCCAGCAGCTCGGATAATACGCAGTATTTT. Translated, it gives CASSSDNTQYF.

This clonotype appeared many times. The chain carries TRBV11-2 and TRBJ2-1; 10 positions agree with TRBD2. Germline lookup yields CDR1 SGHAT and CDR2 FQNNGV. CDR3 length: 14 amino acids. V lost 4 bases, J lost 9 bases, and 6 bases stayed unmatched. The CDR3, as DNA: TGTGCCAGCAGCTCAAGGACTAGCGGCCTTGAGCAGTTCTTC. It encodes CASSSRTSGLEQFF.

In its sample, this clonotype was seen a few times. The rearrangement uses TRBV9 and TRBJ2-5; no firm D call. Per germline, CDR1 SGDLS and CDR2 YYNGEE. The CDR3 covers 14 residues. Trimming shortened V by 0 bases and J by 3 bases, and 9 bases separated the two germline ends. CDR3 coding DNA: TGTGCCAGCAGCGTAGGAACTTCCGAAGAGACCCAGTACTTC. Its protein product is CASSVGTSEETQYF.

This clonotype was recorded many times. The chain combines TRBV7-9 with TRBJ2-7; unclear D gene. The CDR3 runs 17 residues. The germline CDR1 and CDR2 sequences are SEHNR and FQNEAQ (reference sequence). V was shortened by 2 bases and J by 2 bases, with 19 bases between the two germline ends. The CDR3 loop is CASSLFWGSGFPYEQYF. The CDR3 coding sequence is TGTGCCAGCAGCTTATTTTGGGGATCAGGCTTCCCCTACGAGCAGTACTTC.